This T cell receptor beta chain was recovered during a study of blood T cells in healthy people across ages. The amount of total RNA extracted per sample was at least 6 micrograms. Sample-barcoded 5' priming and a J-beta primer mix drove a second PCR of 7 to 11 cycles. Every sample gave at least 2.5 million paired-end reads containing CDR3. TCRdb called the 5' RACE reads again in MiXCR, with one record for every CDR3 protein. The table lists roughly 720,000 distinct CDR3 sequences, about 53% of them singletons. Deletions cut 4 bases from V and 7 bases from J, with 16 bases between. Germline V CDR1 and CDR2: SGHTA, FQGNSA. The CDR3 spans 14 residues. Broader study findings: Diversity was higher, and naive CD4+ cells more numerous, in long-lived donors than in aged donors.

This clonotype has only a few counts. What it recognizes is unknown. The chain couples TRBV7-2 to TRBJ1-2, with D unclear. The clonotype comes from a man older than 75 in good health. Specimen: blood. CDR3 amino acids: CASSYQHLERGYTF. The DNA of the CDR3 is TGTGCCAGCAGCTATCAACACCTAGAGCGTGGCTACACCTTC.